The 14 T cell receptor beta chains presented below share a single source sample, sequenced in a study of T cell repertoires in cytomegalovirus infection. TCRdb passed the reads through MiXCR, listing each CDR3 protein once. The sample carries under 600,000 distinct CDR3 sequences, 15% to 20% recorded once. Sequenced material: CD8+ T cells from PBMCs. The receptors were sampled from a human donor in good health (CMV status not recorded). Some clones in this sample may be carry-over from other donors' samples.

This clonotype appeared many times. The rearrangement joins TRBV7-6 to TRBJ2-7; possibly TRBD1 for D (6 bases). The CDR3 loop spans 16 amino acids. Trimming took off 1 base at V and 0 bases at J, with 13 bases between the two ends. CDR1 SGHVS and CDR2 FNYEAQ come from the germline V gene. CDR3 sequence reads: CASSLEGQGYSYEQYF. CDR3 sequence (DNA): TGTGCCAGCAGCTTAGAGGGGCAGGGGTACTCCTACGAGCAGTACTTC. Looking up the rest from reference TRBV7-6 and TRBJ2-7 gives the full variable domain: GAGVSQSPRYKVTKRGQDVALRCDPISGHVSLYWYRQALGQGPEFLTYFNYEAQQDKSGLPNDRFSAERPEGSISTLTIQRTEQRDSAMYRCASSLEGQGYSYEQYFGPGTRLTVT.

This clonotype was seen many times. The chain uses TRBV18 and TRBJ1-3; 11 bases fit TRBD1. The CDR3 has 21 residues. J gave up 0 bases and V 2 bases, and 15 bases lay outside the gene matches. The germline V gene encodes CDR1 KGHSH and CDR2 LQKENI. The CDR3 sequence: CASSPDSGTGGYTASGNTIYF. CDR3 nucleotide sequence: TGTGCCAGCTCACCAGACTCCGGGACAGGGGGATACACTGCCTCTGGAAACACCATATATTTT.

This clonotype was detected only a few times. The gene calls are TRBV28 and TRBJ1-5, with a possible D match to TRBD1 (5 bases). Germline V gene lookup returns CDR1 MDHEN and CDR2 SYDVKM. The CDR3 is 14 residues long. V lost 3 bases and J lost 5, with 11 bases in between. The DNA for the CDR3 is TGTGCCAGCAGTTTGAGACAGCGGCATCAGCCCCAGCATTTT. Residues: CASSLRQRHQPQHF.

To note about this clonotype: A clone one base away is much larger, so this may be a read error. The V gene is TRBV28, the J gene TRBJ2-5; D is possibly TRBD1 or TRBD2 (5 bases each). The germline V gene has CDR1 MDHEN and CDR2 SYDVKM. V dropped 7 bases and J dropped 7 bases, with 19 bases sitting between them. The CDR3 runs to 14 residues. In DNA form, the CDR3 reads TGTGCCAGCATTTCCGGGGCCACGGGTTGGACCCAGTACTTC. It specifies CASISGATGWTQYF.

J is TRBJ2-1 and V is TRBV19, with D tentatively TRBD1 (6 bases). This CDR3 is 14 amino acids long. The V gene lost 7 bases and the J gene lost 0 bases, with 10 bases spanning the gap. The germline CDR1 and CDR2 sequences are LNHDA and SQIVND (reference sequence). Here the CDR3 reads CASTQGSSYNEQFF. The CDR3 coding sequence is TGTGCCAGTACCCAGGGGAGCTCCTACAATGAGCAGTTCTTC.

Notes on this clonotype: Sequence at one end of the junction differs from germline and may be a read error. V and J are TRBV11-2 and TRBJ2-4; no firm D call. Per germline, CDR1 SGHAT and CDR2 FQNNGV. The CDR3 has 13 residues. CDR3 residues: CASSPALGNIQCF. CDR3 in DNA: TGTGCCAGCAGCCCCGCCCTGGGGAACATTCAGTGCTTC.

This clonotype showed up many times. V usage is TRBV7-2 and J usage is TRBJ2-7; 11 bases fit TRBD1. This CDR3 region has 15 residues. V lost 5 bases, J lost 4 bases, and 7 bases stayed unmatched. The germline V gene has CDR1 SGHTA and CDR2 FQGNSA. The CDR3 sequence: CASSPGTGGWYEQYF. The CDR3 DNA follows: TGTGCCAGCAGCCCAGGGACAGGGGGTTGGTACGAGCAGTACTTC. Complete variable domain (other parts from reference TRBV7-2 and TRBJ2-7): GAGVSQSPSNKVTEKGKDVELRCDPISGHTALYWYRQSLGQGLEFLIYFQGNSAPDKSGLPSDRFSAERTGGSVSTLTIQRTQQEDSAVYLCASSPGTGGWYEQYFGPGTRLTVT.

In this sample, this clonotype turned up a few times. V usage is TRBV6-1 and J usage is TRBJ1-2, with D possibly TRBD1 on 6 matching bases. V shed 8 bases and J shed 3 bases, with 10 bases lying between them. Looked up from germline, CDR1 is MNHNS and CDR2 is SASEGT. This CDR3 comprises 12 residues. The CDR3 DNA sequence: TGTGCCAGCCAGGGGATGGACTATGGCTACACCTTC. Its translation: CASQGMDYGYTF.

This clonotype was seen at least ten times. CDR3 sequence reads: CASRGLRDRGYEQYF. The CDR3 DNA follows: TGTGCCAGCCGGGGCTTACGGGACAGGGGGTACGAGCAGTACTTC. The chain employs TRBV7-3 and TRBJ2-7, with 11 bases matching TRBD1. CDR3 length equals 15 residues. Unmatched junction bases numbered 10, after V lost 8 bases and J lost 4 bases. The germline V gene has CDR1 SGHTA and CDR2 FQGTGA.

A word on this clonotype: A much larger clone is a single base away; this may be a read error. Lacking the conserved final phenylalanine or tryptophan, this CDR3 likely reflects a read error. The chain joins TRBV6-4 to TRBJ1-2, with a weak D call TRBD1 (6 bases). Germline CDR1 MRHNA, CDR2 SNTAGT. The CDR3 consists of 16 residues. The V end lost 6 bases, the J end lost 5 bases, and 22 bases lay between the germline ends. The CDR3 DNA follows: TGTGCCAGCAGACCGGATCAGGGGTTAGCTTATTATGGCTACACCTTA. Protein sequence: CASRPDQGLAYYGYTL.

The chain employs TRBV20-1 and TRBJ1-1; 8 bases align to TRBD1. The V and J ends lost 3 bases and 14 bases, in that order; junction bases with no gene match: 11. CDR1 is DFQATT and CDR2 is SNEGSKA in the germline V gene (reference sequence). The CDR3 runs to 12 residues. The CDR3 spells CSARSEGQAFFF. The CDR3, as DNA: TGCAGTGCTAGGTCCGAGGGACAGGCGTTCTTCTTT.

The rearrangement joins TRBV7-9 to TRBJ2-1; 9 bases agree with TRBD2. The germline V gene has CDR1 SEHNR and CDR2 FQNEAQ (reference sequence). V lost 5 bases and J lost 4; bases outside the gene matches: 9. There are 16 residues in the CDR3. This CDR3 is CASSAAGGGGYNEQFF. DNA for the CDR3: TGTGCCAGCAGCGCGGCGGGCGGGGGGGGATACAATGAGCAGTTCTTC.

This clonotype was seen at least ten times. The chain recombines TRBV7-9 with TRBJ2-1, with D perhaps being TRBD1 or TRBD2 (5 bases each). Looked up from germline, CDR1 is SEHNR and CDR2 is FQNEAQ (reference sequence). The CDR3 is 14 residues long. V was clipped by 2 bases and J by 5 bases, with 10 bases between them. Written as DNA, the CDR3 is TGTGCCAGCAGCTTAAACGGGGCTAACAATGAGCAGTTCTTC. Protein sequence: CASSLNGANNEQFF. Drawing the rest from reference TRBV7-9 and TRBJ2-1, the complete variable domain is DTGVSQNPRHKITKRGQNVTFRCDPISEHNRLYWYRQTLGQGPEFLTYFQNEAQLEKSRLLSDRFSAERPKGSFSTLEIQRTEQGDSAMYLCASSLNGANNEQFFGPGTRLTVL.

This clonotype was detected ten times or more. The genes are TRBV11-2 and TRBJ2-5; TRBD2 agrees at 7 bases. CDR3 size: 15 residues. V shed 2 bases, J shed 3 bases, and the junction held 6 bases outside the gene matches. Germline lookup yields CDR1 SGHAT and CDR2 FQNNGV. CDR3: CASSLIPSGKETQYF. As DNA, the CDR3 is TGTGCCAGCAGCTTAATCCCTAGCGGAAAAGAGACCCAGTACTTC.